The rows below give T cell receptor beta chains drawn from one sample of a study of early T cells in non-severe SARS-CoV-2 infection. From the 5' RACE reads, TCRdb called clonotypes with MiXCR, one entry per CDR3 protein. In the table there are about 20,000 distinct CDR3 sequences, less than 4.5% of which are singletons. Sequencing input: whole blood. The receptors derive from an adult who was a healthcare worker with PCR-confirmed SARS-CoV-2 infection or an uninfected control (not recorded which). The CDR3 runs from the conserved cysteine through the conserved F or W. A D gene is named only where the DNA matches it firmly. Rows may omit the clone size; those that give it use once, few, many or a size class.

clone size	V gene	J gene	D gene	CDR3 DNA	CDR3 protein
few	TRBV11-2	TRBJ2-5	-	TGTGCCAGCAGCTTTCAGTTCCAAGAGACCCAGTACTTC	CASSFQFQETQYF
many	TRBV2	TRBJ1-4	TRBD1	TGTGCCAGCAGCGATCGGGACAGCTTTAATGAAAAACTGTTTTTT	CASSDRDSFNEKLFF
many	TRBV2	TRBJ2-7	TRBD1	TGTGCCAGCAGTAGACAGGGGGAGTTCGAGCAGTACTTC	CASSRQGEFEQYF
many	TRBV5-1	TRBJ1-2	-	TGCGCCAGCAGCTTGGCTCCCGAAAACTATGGCTACACCTTC	CASSLAPENYGYTF
few	TRBV12-3/TRBV12-4	TRBJ2-3	TRBD2	TGTGCCAGCAGTCTGACTAGCGGGGGTGGCGATACGCAGTATTTT	CASSLTSGGGDTQYF
many	TRBV11-2	TRBJ2-4	TRBD1	TGTGCCAGCAGCCCACGGACAGGGGCCAAAAACATTCAGTACTTC	CASSPRTGAKNIQYF
many	TRBV12-3/TRBV12-4	TRBJ1-5	TRBD1	TGTGCCAGCAGTTTCGCCTCAGGGGGCAGGAATCAGCCCCAGCATTTT	CASSFASGGRNQPQHF
few	TRBV20-1	TRBJ2-2	-	TGCAGTGCTAGAGATCCCCATAGTGGGGGGACCGGGGAGCTGTTTTTT	CSARDPHSGGTGELFF
medium-sized	TRBV29-1	TRBJ2-1	-	TGCAGCGTTGGTGTGCAGTACAATGAGCAGTTCTTC	CSVGVQYNEQFF
many	TRBV7-3	TRBJ1-6	-	TGTGCCAGCAGCTTAGGAATCTCAAATTCACCCCTCCACTTT	CASSLGISNSPLHF
many	TRBV7-2	TRBJ1-2	-	TGTGCCAGCAGCTTAGACCCCATCGGTGGCTACACCTTC	CASSLDPIGGYTF
many	TRBV6-2/TRBV6-3	TRBJ2-5	TRBD1	TGTGCCAGCAGCCGTCCGGGACAGATACAAGAGACCCAGTACTTC	CASSRPGQIQETQYF
many	TRBV19	TRBJ2-3	-	TGTGCCAGTTCATCGACTCTGCTCACAGATACGCAGTATTTT	CASSSTLLTDTQYF
medium-sized	TRBV12-3/TRBV12-4	TRBJ2-2	-	TGTGCCAGCAGTCCGGACGGCACCGGGGAGCTGTTTTTT	CASSPDGTGELFF
many	TRBV7-2	TRBJ2-3	-	TGTGCCAGCAGCTTAAGTTGGAACACAGATACGCAGTATTTT	CASSLSWNTDTQYF
-	TRBV5-4	TRBJ1-3	-	TGTGCCAGCAGCCCGGAGGGGTCAGTAAACACCATATATTTT	CASSPEGSVNTIYF
many	TRBV20-1	TRBJ2-3	TRBD2	TGCAGTGCCCCCCGACTAGCGGGGGGTGCAGATACGCAGTATTTT	CSAPRLAGGADTQYF
many	TRBV6-5	TRBJ1-1	-	TGTGCCAGCAGGGCGCGAGGACGGTCTGAAGCTTTCTTT	CASRARGRSEAFF
many	TRBV2	TRBJ1-6	TRBD1	TGTGCCAGCAGTGAGACAGGGATTAATTCACCCCTCCACTTT	CASSETGINSPLHF
-	TRBV5-1	TRBJ2-7	TRBD2	TGCGCCAGCCGACTAGCAGGCGGCTACGAGCAGTACTTC	CASRLAGGYEQYF
many	TRBV20-1	TRBJ2-1	-	TGCAGTGCTGAAGTAACAGGCTCCTACAATGAGCAGTTCTTC	CSAEVTGSYNEQFF
many	TRBV19	TRBJ1-5	-	TGTGCCAGTACCTCCAGGGGCTCGAGGGGCAATCAGCCCCAGCATTTT	CASTSRGSRGNQPQHF
many	TRBV15	TRBJ2-5	-	TGTGCCACCGCTACTGGGACTGGTGGGGCAGAGACCCAGTACTTC	CATATGTGGAETQYF
many	TRBV11-2	TRBJ2-1	-	TGTGCCAGCAGCCCGAGGGTCCGGGGGAACAATGAGCAGTTCTTC	CASSPRVRGNNEQFF
many	TRBV11-2	TRBJ2-7	-	TGTGCCAGCAGCTTTGCCCCAGACAGCTCCTACGAGCAGTACTTC	CASSFAPDSSYEQYF
-	TRBV11-2	TRBJ1-1	-	TGTGCCAGCAGCTTGGTTCAGGGATTGAACACTGAAGCTTTCTTT	CASSLVQGLNTEAFF
-	TRBV10-2	TRBJ2-7	TRBD1	TGCGCCAGCAAAGGGACAGGGGAGAGCTACGAGCAGTACTTC	CASKGTGESYEQYF
few	TRBV7-8	TRBJ1-6	TRBD1	TGTGCCAGCAGCTTAAGGACAGGCCGGAATTCACCCCTCCACTTT	CASSLRTGRNSPLHF
many	TRBV3-1	TRBJ2-3	-	TGTGCCAGCAGCCAAGTGGTCAGGGCGGGCACAGATACGCAGTATTTT	CASSQVVRAGTDTQYF
many	TRBV5-1	TRBJ1-2	TRBD1	TGCGCCAGCAGCTCGGGACAGTCCAGCTATGGCTACACCTTC	CASSSGQSSYGYTF
few	TRBV25-1	TRBJ2-2	TRBD2	TGTGCCAGCAGTGGAAACCTAGCGGGGGTTAACACCGGGGAGCTGTTTTTT	CASSGNLAGVNTGELFF